Listed below are T cell receptor beta chains from one sample, sequenced in a study of regulatory dendritic cells for organ transplantation. Measured with immunoSEQ multiplex PCR; TCRdb has only the in-frame clones, and not every one. The profile shows some 40,000 clones, about nine tenths of them singletons. Material for sequencing was naive CD8+ T cells from blood. The source of these receptors is a human donor in good health. Each CDR3 is given with its conserved first and last residue. A D gene is named only where the DNA matches it firmly. The size entry is marked missing in some rows and otherwise reads once, few, many or a size class.

D gene,V gene,J gene,clone size,CDR3 DNA,CDR3 protein
TRBD1,TRBV28,TRBJ2-7,.,TGTGCCAGCCTGAGGGACAGAAAGAGTCCTACGAATTTGGTAGGGCAGTACTTC,CASLRDRKSPTNLVGQYF
TRBD2,TRBV7-2,TRBJ2-7,.,TGTGCCAGCAGCTCCTGGGGACTAGCGGGAGGTTACGAGCAGTACTTC,CASSSWGLAGGYEQYF
.,TRBV21-1,TRBJ2-3,.,.,CASSVGIGTSGTQSPSTDTQYF
TRBD2,TRBV10-3,TRBJ2-1,.,TGTGCCATCATGACTAGCGGATACAATGAGCAGTTCTTC,CAIMTSGYNEQFF
TRBD2,TRBV9,TRBJ2-7,.,TGTGCCAGCAGCCAAACTAGCGGGGGATCCTACGAGCAGTACTTC,CASSQTSGGSYEQYF
TRBD1,TRBV7-9,TRBJ1-1,.,TGTGCCAGCAGCCAAACAGGGGGGACTGAAGCTTTCTTT,CASSQTGGTEAFF
TRBD2,TRBV4-2,TRBJ2-5,.,TGTGCCAGCAGCCCCTCTAGCGGGGGGGCGTGGGAGACCCAGTACTTC,CASSPSSGGAWETQYF
.,TRBV7-6,TRBJ2-7,.,TGTGCCAGCAGCCCTGGGGAGTACGAGCAGTACTTC,CASSPGEYEQYF
TRBD1,TRBV6-5,TRBJ2-7,once,TGTGCCAGCAGCCCGGGACAGGGGGGCGAGCAGTACTTC,CASSPGQGGEQYF
.,TRBV18,TRBJ2-1,.,TGTGCCAGCTCACCACGGGTCAGCGGGTCCTCCTACAATGAGCAGTTCTTC,CASSPRVSGSSYNEQFF
TRBD2,TRBV19,TRBJ2-7,.,TGTGCCAGTACGGCGGTAGCGGGGGACTCCTACGAGCAGTACTTC,CASTAVAGDSYEQYF
.,TRBV5-4,TRBJ2-1,.,TGTGCCAGCAGCTTGACAGCCTACAATGAGCAGTTCTTC,CASSLTAYNEQFF
.,TRBV6-5,TRBJ1-1,few,TGTGCCAGCAGTTACGGACGGAACACTGAAGCTTTCTTT,CASSYGRNTEAFF
.,TRBV19,TRBJ2-2,.,TGTGCCAGTAGTATCGGAAATACCGGGGAGCTGTTTTTT,CASSIGNTGELFF
.,TRBV7-9,TRBJ2-3,.,TGTGCCAGCAGCTCTAGCGTTTACACAGATACGCAGTATTTT,CASSSSVYTDTQYF
.,TRBV15,TRBJ2-7,.,TGTGCCACCAGCAGAGATCCGGGTGCCTACGAGCAGTACTTC,CATSRDPGAYEQYF
.,TRBV4-1,TRBJ1-1,.,TGCGCCAGCGGGGGGATACGGGGCACTGAAGCTTTCTTT,CASGGIRGTEAFF
.,TRBV4-1,TRBJ1-1,.,TGCGCCAGCAGCCAAGGGGCGGATGAAGCTTTCTTT,CASSQGADEAFF
.,TRBV7-3,TRBJ2-3,.,TGTGCCAAAGTCCCGGTCGCCAATGCGTTGACTAGCACAGATACGCAGTATTTT,CAKVPVANALTSTDTQYF
.,TRBV6-1,TRBJ1-6,.,TGTGCCAGCAGTTTGCAGGGTTCACCCCTCCACTTT,CASSLQGSPLHF
.,TRBV29-1,TRBJ1-1,.,TGCAGCGTTGGGCATACGGACACTGAAGCTTTCTTT,CSVGHTDTEAFF
.,TRBV28,TRBJ2-7,.,TGTGCCAGCAGCCCCGTTCGGGGGGCGGTGGAGCAGTACTTC,CASSPVRGAVEQYF
TRBD2,TRBV7-2,TRBJ2-1,.,TGTGCCAGCAGTAAGTGGAGGCTAGCGGGGGCCCAATCCTACAATGAGCAGTTCTTC,CASSKWRLAGAQSYNEQFF
.,TRBV4-1,TRBJ2-7,.,TGCGCCAGCAGCCTCCCAGGGAGAGCCTACGAGCAGTACTTC,CASSLPGRAYEQYF
.,TRBV4-1,TRBJ1-5,.,TGCGCCAGCAGCCAAGATCCCCCGGGACGGTCGAATCAGCCCCAGCATTTT,CASSQDPPGRSNQPQHF